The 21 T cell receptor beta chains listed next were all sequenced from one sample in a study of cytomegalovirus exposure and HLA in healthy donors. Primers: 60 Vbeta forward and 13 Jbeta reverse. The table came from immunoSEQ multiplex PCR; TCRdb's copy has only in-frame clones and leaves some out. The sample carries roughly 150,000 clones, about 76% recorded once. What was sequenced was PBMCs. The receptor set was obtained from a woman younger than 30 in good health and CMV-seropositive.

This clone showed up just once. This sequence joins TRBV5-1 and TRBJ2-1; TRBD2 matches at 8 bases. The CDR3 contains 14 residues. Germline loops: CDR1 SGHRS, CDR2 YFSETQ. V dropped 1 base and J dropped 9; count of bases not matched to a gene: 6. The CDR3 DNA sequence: TGCGCCAGCAGCTTGTCCGGGGGGGCCCGTGAGCAGTTCTTC. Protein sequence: CASSLSGGAREQFF.

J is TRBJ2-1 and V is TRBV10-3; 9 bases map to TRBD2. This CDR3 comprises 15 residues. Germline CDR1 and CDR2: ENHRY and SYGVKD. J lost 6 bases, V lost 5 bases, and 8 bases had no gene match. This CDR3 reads CAISMPGLASNEQFF. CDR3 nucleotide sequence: TGTGCCATCAGTATGCCGGGACTAGCATCCAATGAGCAGTTCTTC.

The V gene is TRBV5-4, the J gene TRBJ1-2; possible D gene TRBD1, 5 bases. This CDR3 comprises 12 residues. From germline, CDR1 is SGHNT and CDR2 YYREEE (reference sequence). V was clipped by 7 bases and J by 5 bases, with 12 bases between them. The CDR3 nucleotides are TGTGCCAGCGCGGGGCAGGGATATGGCTACACCTTC. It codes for CASAGQGYGYTF.

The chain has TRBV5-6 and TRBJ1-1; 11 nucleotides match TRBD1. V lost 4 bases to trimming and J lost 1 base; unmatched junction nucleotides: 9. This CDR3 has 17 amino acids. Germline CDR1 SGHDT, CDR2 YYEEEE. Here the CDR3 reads CASSPGTGGIRNTEAFF. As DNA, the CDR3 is TGTGCCAGCAGCCCCGGGACAGGGGGGATTCGGAACACTGAAGCTTTCTTT.

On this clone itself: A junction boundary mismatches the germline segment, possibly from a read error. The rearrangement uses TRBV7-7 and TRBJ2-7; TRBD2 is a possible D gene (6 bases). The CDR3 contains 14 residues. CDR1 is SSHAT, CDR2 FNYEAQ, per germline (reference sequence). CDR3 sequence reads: CASSHGWEAREQYF. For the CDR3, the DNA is TGTGCTAGCAGCCATGGGTGGGAGGCGCGTGAGCAGTACTTC. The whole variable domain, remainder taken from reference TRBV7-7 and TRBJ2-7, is GAGVSQSPRYKVTKRGQDVTLRCDPISSHATLYWYQQALGQGPEFLTYFNYEAQPDKSGLPSDRFSAERPEGSISTLTIQRTEQRDSAMYRCASSHGWEAREQYFGPGTRLTVT.

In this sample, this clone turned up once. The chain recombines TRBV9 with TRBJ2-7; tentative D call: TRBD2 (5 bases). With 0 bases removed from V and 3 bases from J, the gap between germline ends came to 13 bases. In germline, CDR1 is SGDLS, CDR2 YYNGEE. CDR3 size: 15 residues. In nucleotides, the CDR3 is TGTGCCAGCAGCGTAGACCTGGGGAGCGGCTACGAGCAGTACTTC. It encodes CASSVDLGSGYEQYF.

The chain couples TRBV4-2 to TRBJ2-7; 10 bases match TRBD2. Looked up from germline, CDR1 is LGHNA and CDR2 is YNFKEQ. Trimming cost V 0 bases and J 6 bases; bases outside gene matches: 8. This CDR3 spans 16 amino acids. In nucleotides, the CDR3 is TGTGCCAGCAGCCAAGAACAGCGGGGGGGCCTAAGCGAGCAGTACTTC. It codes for CASSQEQRGGLSEQYF.

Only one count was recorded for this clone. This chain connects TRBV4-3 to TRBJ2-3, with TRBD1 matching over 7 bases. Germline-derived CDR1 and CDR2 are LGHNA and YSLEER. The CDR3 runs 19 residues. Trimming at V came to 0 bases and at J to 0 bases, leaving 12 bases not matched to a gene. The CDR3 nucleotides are TGCGCCAGCAGCCAAGATCGGGCAGGGGGAAGTTACAGCACAGATACGCAGTATTTT. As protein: CASSQDRAGGSYSTDTQYF.

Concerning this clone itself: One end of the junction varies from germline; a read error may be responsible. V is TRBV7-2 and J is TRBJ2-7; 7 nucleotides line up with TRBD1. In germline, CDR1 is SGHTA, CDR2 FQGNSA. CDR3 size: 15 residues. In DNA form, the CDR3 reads TGTGCCAGCGGCTCTTTGGACAGGCAATCCTACGAGCGGTACTTC. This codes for CASGSLDRQSYERYF.

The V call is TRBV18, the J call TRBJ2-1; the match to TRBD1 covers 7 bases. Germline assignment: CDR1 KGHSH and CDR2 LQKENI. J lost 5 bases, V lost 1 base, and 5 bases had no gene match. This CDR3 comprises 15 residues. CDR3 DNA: TGTGCCAGCTCACCACAACAACAGGGGAACAATGAGCAGTTCTTC. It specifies CASSPQQQGNNEQFF.

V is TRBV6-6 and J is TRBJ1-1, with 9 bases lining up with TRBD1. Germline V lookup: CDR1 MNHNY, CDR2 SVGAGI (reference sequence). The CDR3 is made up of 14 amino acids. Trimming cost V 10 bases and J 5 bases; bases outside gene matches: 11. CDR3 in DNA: TGTGCCACCTCCCGGGACAGGGTTAGGACTGAAGCTTTCTTT. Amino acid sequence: CATSRDRVRTEAFF.

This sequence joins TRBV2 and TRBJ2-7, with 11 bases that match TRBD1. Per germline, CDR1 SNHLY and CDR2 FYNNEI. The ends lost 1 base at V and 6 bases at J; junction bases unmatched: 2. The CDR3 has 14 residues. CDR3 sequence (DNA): TGTGCCAGCAGTGAAGGGACAGGGGGCCTCGAGCAGTACTTC. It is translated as CASSEGTGGLEQYF.

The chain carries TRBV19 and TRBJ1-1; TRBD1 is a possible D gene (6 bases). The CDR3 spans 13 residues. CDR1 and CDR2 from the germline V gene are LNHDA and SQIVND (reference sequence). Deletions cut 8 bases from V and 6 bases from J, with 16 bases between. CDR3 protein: CASHRERVAEAFF. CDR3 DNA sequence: TGTGCCAGTCACAGGGAACGAGTCGCTGAAGCTTTCTTT. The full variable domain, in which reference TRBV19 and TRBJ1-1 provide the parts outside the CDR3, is DGGITQSPKYLFRKEGQNVTLSCEQNLNHDAMYWYRQDPGQGLRLIYYSQIVNDFQKGDIAEGYSVSREKKESFPLTVTSAQKNPTAFYLCASHRERVAEAFFGQGTRLTVV.

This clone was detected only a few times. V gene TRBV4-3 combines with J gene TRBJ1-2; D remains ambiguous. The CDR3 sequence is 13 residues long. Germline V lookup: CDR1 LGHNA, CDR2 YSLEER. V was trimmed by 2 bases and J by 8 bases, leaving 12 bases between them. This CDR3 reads CASSQQDTRGYTF. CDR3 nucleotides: TGCGCCAGCAGCCAACAGGATACGCGCGGCTACACCTTC.

The CDR3 DNA follows: TGTGCCAGCAGTGACAGGGGATATAGCAATCAGCCCCAGCATTTT. It translates to CASSDRGYSNQPQHF. V and J are TRBV6-1 and TRBJ1-5; tentatively, D is TRBD1 (6 bases). The CDR3 spans 15 residues. Per germline, CDR1 MNHNS and CDR2 SASEGT. V dropped 3 bases and J dropped 0 bases, with 9 bases sitting between them.

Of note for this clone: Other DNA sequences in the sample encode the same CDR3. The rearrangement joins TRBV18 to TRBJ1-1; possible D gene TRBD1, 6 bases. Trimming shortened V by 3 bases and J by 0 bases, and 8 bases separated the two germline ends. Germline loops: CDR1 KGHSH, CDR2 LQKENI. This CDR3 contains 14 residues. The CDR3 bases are TGTGCCAGCTCACCGGACAGTATGAACACTGAAGCTTTCTTT. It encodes CASSPDSMNTEAFF.

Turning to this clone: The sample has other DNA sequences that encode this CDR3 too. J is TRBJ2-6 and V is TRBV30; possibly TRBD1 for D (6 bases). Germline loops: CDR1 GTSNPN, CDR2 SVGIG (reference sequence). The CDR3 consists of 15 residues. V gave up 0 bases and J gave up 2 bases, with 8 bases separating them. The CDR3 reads CAWSVGGAGANVLTF. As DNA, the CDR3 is TGTGCCTGGAGTGTAGGGGGTGCTGGGGCCAACGTCCTGACTTTC.

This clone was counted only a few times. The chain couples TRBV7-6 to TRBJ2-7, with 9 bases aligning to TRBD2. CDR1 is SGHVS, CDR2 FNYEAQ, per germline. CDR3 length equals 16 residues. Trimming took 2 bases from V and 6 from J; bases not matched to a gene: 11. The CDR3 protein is CASSLIDSGGLSEQYF. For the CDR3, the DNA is TGTGCCAGCAGCTTAATTGATAGCGGGGGTTTAAGCGAGCAGTACTTC. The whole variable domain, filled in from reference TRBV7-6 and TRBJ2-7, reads GAGVSQSPRYKVTKRGQDVALRCDPISGHVSLYWYRQALGQGPEFLTYFNYEAQQDKSGLPNDRFSAERPEGSISTLTIQRTEQRDSAMYRCASSLIDSGGLSEQYFGPGTRLTVT.

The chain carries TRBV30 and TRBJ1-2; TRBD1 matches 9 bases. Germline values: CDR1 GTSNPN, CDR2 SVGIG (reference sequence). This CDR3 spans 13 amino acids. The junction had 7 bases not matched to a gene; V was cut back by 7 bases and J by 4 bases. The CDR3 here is CAYGGTGTYGYTF. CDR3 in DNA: TGTGCCTACGGGGGGACAGGGACCTATGGCTACACCTTC.

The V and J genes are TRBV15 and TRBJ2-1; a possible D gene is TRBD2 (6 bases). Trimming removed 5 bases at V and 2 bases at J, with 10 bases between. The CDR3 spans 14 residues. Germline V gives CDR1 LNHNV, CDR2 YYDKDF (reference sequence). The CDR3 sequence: CATSLASTYNEQFF. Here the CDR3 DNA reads TGTGCCACCAGCCTAGCGTCGACCTACAATGAGCAGTTCTTC.

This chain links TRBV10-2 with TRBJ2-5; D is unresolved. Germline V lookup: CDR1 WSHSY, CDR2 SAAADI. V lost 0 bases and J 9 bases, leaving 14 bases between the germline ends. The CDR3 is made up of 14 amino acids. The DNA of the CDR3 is TGCGCCAGCAGTGAGTCTGCCAGGTTTGGCGCCCAGTACTTC. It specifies CASSESARFGAQYF.